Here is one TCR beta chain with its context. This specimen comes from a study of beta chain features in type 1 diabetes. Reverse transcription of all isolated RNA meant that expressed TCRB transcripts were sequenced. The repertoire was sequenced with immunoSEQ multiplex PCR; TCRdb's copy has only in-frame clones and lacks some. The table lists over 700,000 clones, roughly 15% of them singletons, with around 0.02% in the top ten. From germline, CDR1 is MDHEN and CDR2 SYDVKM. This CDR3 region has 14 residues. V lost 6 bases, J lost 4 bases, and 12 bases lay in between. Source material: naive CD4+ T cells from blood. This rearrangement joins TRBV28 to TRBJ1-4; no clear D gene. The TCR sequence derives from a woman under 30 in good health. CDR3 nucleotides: TGTGCCAGCAGCCCACCGGGGAGTAATGAAAAACTGTTTTTT. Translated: CASSPPGSNEKLFF.